The subject of this entry is one T cell receptor (beta chain). What antigen it recognizes has not been identified. No qualities accompany the bases; no much larger clone lies one base away. The CDR3 runs 14 amino acids, cysteine and phenylalanine included. The CDR3 DNA has 42 bases and is translated from base 1. At the junction V is shortened by 3 bases and J by 2 bases, with 10 bases in between. Based on the germline V gene (reference sequence), the CDR1 and CDR2 sequences are LNHDA and SQIVND. The data stem from a study of OX40 agonist ivuxolimab in advanced cancers. In terms of the full investigation: Ivuxolimab was an agonistic, fully human IgG2 monoclonal antibody directed against OX40 (CD134), a costimulatory receptor. Intravenous ivuxolimab was administered to patients every 2 weeks at six dose levels: 0.01, 0.1, 0.3, 1.5, 3 and 10 mg/kg. Of the 50 to 55 dose-escalation patients, hepatocellular carcinoma was present in approximately 20, melanoma in around 15, renal cell carcinoma in 9 and head and neck cancer in 9. In the dose-escalation cohort, 82.7% of patients were male, and the mean age was roughly 60 years, with a range of 23 to 79. Prior anti-PD-1, anti-PD-L1 or anti-CTLA-4 therapy was permitted, and checkpoint inhibitors had been received by 40% to 50% of dose-escalation patients. Partial responses occurred in three dose-escalation patients: two with cutaneous melanoma and one with hepatocellular carcinoma. The point of sequencing TCRbeta in the periphery was to test whether ivuxolimab changed TCR sequence diversity and drove clonal T-cell expansion. The paper covers the monotherapy dose-escalation part of the phase I ivuxolimab trial, which included N = 52 patients. Points the paper makes about the study in general: In partial responders in the 0.1-3.0 mg/kg groups, normalized peripheral clonal expansion was found to be among the lowest, especially among CD8+ T cells. The antigen specificity of the peripheral T cells that underwent clonal expansion was not determined. Low levels of normalized T-cell clonal expansion were also seen in some patients who did not respond. On average, CD8+ T cells showed more expanded clones than CD4+ T cells after ivuxolimab. At doses from 0.1 to 3.0 mg/kg, clonal expansion was seen in both CD4+ and CD8+ blood T cells between baseline and week 6.

Genomic DNA was extracted from sorted cells for sequencing of the TCRbeta CDR3 region. The immunoSEQ Assay was used to sequence the TCRbeta CDR3 regions. Sourced from immuneACCESS, this table was stored by TCRdb with only in-frame sequences that have V and J called. A share of the clones is absent; for the studies checked, an unresolved V gene accounts for under half, and the remainder has no known explanation. The sample includes about 80,000 clones, with more than 70% observed a single time. The ten largest clones capture approximately 0.47% of the sample. The trial excluded patients who had a history of autoimmune disease or who were on systemic immunosuppression. Peripheral blood for TCR sequencing was drawn from every dose cohort at baseline, at cycle 4 day 1 and at cycle 7 day 1. The samples were taken from a phase I, first-in-human, multicenter, open-label dose-escalation trial of ivuxolimab. Adults with locally advanced or metastatic head and neck squamous cell, hepatocellular, melanoma or renal cell carcinoma were enrolled in the trial. Before TCR sequencing, CD4+ T cells and CD8+ T cells from peripheral blood were sorted into separate populations.

The receptor's source is an adult with an advanced solid tumor such as melanoma, head and neck, liver or kidney cancer. The input for sequencing was CD4+ or CD8+ T cells sorted from blood, taken in a trial of the OX40 agonist ivuxolimab. The V gene is TRBV19 and the J gene is TRBJ1-2; the D gene cannot be resolved reliably. This receptor has the CDR3 CASSIHEGNYGYTF. The DNA reads TGTGCCAGTAGTATTCACGAAGGCAACTATGGCTACACCTTC. Reference TRBV19 and TRBJ1-2 proteins supply the regions before and after the CDR3; the full variable domain is: DGGITQSPKYLFRKEGQNVTLSCEQNLNHDAMYWYRQDPGQGLRLIYYSQIVNDFQKGDIAEGYSVSREKKESFPLTVTSAQKNPTAFYLCASSIHEGNYGYTFGSGTRLTVV.